This T cell receptor beta chain was recovered during a study of blood T cell repertoires in COVID-19. This table comes from immunoSEQ multiplex PCR, and its TCRdb copy is limited to in-frame clones, with some not included. The sample shows roughly 120,000 clones, around 90% of them seen only once. This clonotype was sampled from a woman between 50 and 59 years old with active or convalescent COVID-19. Material: peripheral blood.

CDR3 DNA sequence: TGTGCCACCAGTGTTTCCGGGACAGGGGACGTCTATGGCTACACCTTC. Translating it yields CATSVSGTGDVYGYTF. The rearrangement uses TRBV24-1 and TRBJ1-2; TRBD1 aligns across 10 bases. CDR3 length: 16 residues. V gave up 5 bases and J gave up 4 bases; unmatched junction bases: 9. Germline V gene data show CDR1 as KGHDR and CDR2 as SFDVKD.